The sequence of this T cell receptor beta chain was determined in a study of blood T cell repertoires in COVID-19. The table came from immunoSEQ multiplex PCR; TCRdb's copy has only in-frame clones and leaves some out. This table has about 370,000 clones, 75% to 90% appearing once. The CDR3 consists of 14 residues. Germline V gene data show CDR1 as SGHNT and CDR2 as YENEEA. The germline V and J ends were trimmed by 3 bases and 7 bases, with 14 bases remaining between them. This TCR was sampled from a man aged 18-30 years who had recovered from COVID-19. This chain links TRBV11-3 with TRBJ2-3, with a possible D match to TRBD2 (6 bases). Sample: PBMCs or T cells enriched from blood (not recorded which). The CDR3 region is CASSLEGDAYTQYF. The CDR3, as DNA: TGTGCCAGCAGCTTGGAGGGAGATGCCTATACGCAGTATTTT.